These 15 T cell receptor beta chains were all obtained from the same sample, sequenced in a study of cytomegalovirus exposure and HLA in healthy donors. PCR used 60 Vbeta primers and 13 Jbeta primers. Libraries were prepared by immunoSEQ multiplex PCR; TCRdb keeps only in-frame clonotypes and omits some of them. The sample shows about 190,000 clones, roughly 74% of them seen only once. The sample comprised PBMCs. These receptors were collected from a woman under 40 in good health and CMV-seronegative.

V is TRBV30 and J is TRBJ1-4, with TRBD1 matching 9 bases. CDR1 is GTSNPN and CDR2 is SVGIG in the germline V gene (reference sequence). CDR3 length: 15 amino acids. Germline trimming cut 3 bases from V and 4 bases from J; bases unmatched to any gene: 6. CDR3 DNA sequence: TGTGCCTGGAGGGCCGGGACAGGGAGTAATGAAAAACTGTTTTTT. It translates to CAWRAGTGSNEKLFF.

The CDR3, as DNA: TGTGCCAGCAGCCTTATCTCAGGGCTCGACCTAGGAGAGACCCAGTACTTC. Its translation is CASSLISGLDLGETQYF. This chain uses TRBV7-2 with TRBJ2-5; maybe TRBD1 (5 bases). Germline V CDR1 and CDR2: SGHTA, FQGNSA. The CDR3 is 17 residues long. Trimming stripped 5 bases from V and 4 bases from J, with 23 bases between.

The rearrangement joins TRBV7-9 to TRBJ2-7; the D gene is possibly TRBD2 (6 bases). The V gene's germline CDR1 is SEHNR and CDR2 FQNEAQ (reference sequence). Deletions cut 4 bases from V and 3 bases from J, with 19 bases between. This CDR3 comprises 16 residues. The chain's CDR3 is CASSSPGDSPNYEQYF. As DNA, the CDR3 is TGTGCCAGCAGCTCCCCGGGAGACTCTCCAAACTACGAGCAGTACTTC.

The DNA of the CDR3 is TGTGCCAGCTCCGAGGATTACTCCTACGAGCAGTACTTC. Its protein is CASSEDYSYEQYF. The chain has TRBV18 and TRBJ2-7; D unclear. Germline CDR1 and CDR2: KGHSH and LQKENI. V was shortened by 6 bases and J by 0 bases, with 9 bases between the two germline ends. The CDR3 length is 13 residues.

The chain recombines TRBV6-5 with TRBJ2-3, with 7 bases lining up with TRBD2. Per germline, CDR1 MNHEY and CDR2 SVGAGI. V was pared by 0 bases and J by 1 base, with 4 bases of the junction left unmatched. The CDR3 runs to 16 residues. The CDR3 DNA is TGTGCCAGCAGTTACTCGGGGCTAGCGGGCACAGATACGCAGTATTTT. Translation gives CASSYSGLAGTDTQYF.

This rearrangement joins TRBV7-8 to TRBJ1-2; the D gene is possibly TRBD1 (5 bases). Germline values: CDR1 SGHVS, CDR2 FQNEAQ. The CDR3 runs to 16 residues. Between the trimmed V and J ends, which lost 0 bases and 2 bases, there was a span of 13 bases. CDR3 amino acids: CASSLASGLENYGYTF. The CDR3 DNA follows: TGTGCCAGCAGCTTAGCCTCAGGGCTTGAGAACTATGGCTACACCTTC.

This clone showed up just a few times. This chain links TRBV6-6 with TRBJ1-2; TRBD1 is a possible D gene (5 bases). The germline V gene has CDR1 MNHNY and CDR2 SVGAGI (reference sequence). The V gene lost 0 bases and the J gene lost 6 bases, with 17 bases spanning the gap. CDR3 length equals 16 residues. CDR3 in DNA: TGTGCCAGCAGTTACTCGGTAGCGGGGCGGCTGAATGGCTACACCTTC. Its protein product is CASSYSVAGRLNGYTF.

The genes are TRBV19 and TRBJ2-7, with TRBD1 matching 8 bases. The V and J ends lost 4 bases and 7 bases, in that order; junction bases with no gene match: 15. CDR1 LNHDA and CDR2 SQIVND come from the germline V gene (reference sequence). The CDR3 length is 16 residues. The CDR3 reads CASSTSTGALSGEQYF. The CDR3 nucleotides are TGTGCCAGTAGTACATCGACAGGGGCGCTGTCCGGGGAGCAGTACTTC.

Comments on this clone: Other DNA sequences in the same sample also yield this CDR3. The chain is built from TRBV2 and TRBJ2-3; possibly TRBD2 for D (5 bases). Germline V lookup: CDR1 SNHLY, CDR2 FYNNEI. The CDR3 sequence is 15 residues long. Trimming stripped 6 bases from V and 7 bases from J, with 20 bases between. Written as DNA, the CDR3 is TGTGCCAGCAGGATTTTGATGGCAGGAGGCAATACGCAGTATTTT. Protein sequence: CASRILMAGGNTQYF.

The chain carries TRBV7-9 and TRBJ1-1; a possible D gene is TRBD1 (6 bases). This CDR3 is 13 amino acids long. Looked up from germline, CDR1 is SEHNR and CDR2 is FQNEAQ (reference sequence). V dropped 6 bases and J dropped 7 bases, with 15 bases sitting between them. The CDR3 DNA sequence: TGTGCCAGCAGTCTCACAGGGCAGGGTGAAGCTTTCTTT. Its protein is CASSLTGQGEAFF.

The chain combines TRBV5-1 with TRBJ2-1; 7 nucleotides align to TRBD1. V was clipped by 0 bases and J by 10 bases; unmatched bases: 7. The CDR3 has 14 amino acids. CDR1 is SGHRS and CDR2 is YFSETQ in the germline V gene. CDR3 sequence: CASSLVADRNEQFF. For the CDR3, the DNA is TGCGCCAGCAGCTTGGTCGCGGACAGGAACGAGCAGTTCTTC.

The rearrangement joins TRBV19 to TRBJ2-7, with TRBD1 identical over 7 bases. Germline V gene sequence: CDR1 LNHDA, CDR2 SQIVND (reference sequence). Losses at the gene ends were 4 bases for V and 3 bases for J; bases not matched to a gene: 15. The length of the CDR3 is 17 residues. The CDR3 loop reads CASSKHGTGTDYYEQYF. Written as DNA, the CDR3 is TGTGCCAGTAGTAAACACGGGACCGGGACAGATTACTACGAGCAGTACTTC.

The V and J genes are TRBV5-8 and TRBJ2-7; possibly TRBD1 for D (6 bases). This CDR3 has 12 residues. Trimming removed 7 bases at V and 6 bases at J, with 14 bases between. CDR1 and CDR2 from the germline V gene are SGHTS and YDEGEE. This CDR3 reads CASAYRVSEQYF. The CDR3 coding sequence is TGTGCCAGCGCATACAGGGTCTCCGAGCAGTACTTC.

The CDR3 is CASSYAGQGQVYGYTF. Written as DNA, the CDR3 is TGTGCCAGCAGTTACGCAGGACAGGGACAGGTCTATGGCTACACCTTC. The rearrangement joins TRBV6-5 to TRBJ1-2, with 8 bases matching TRBD1. The length of the CDR3 is 16 residues. V was pared by 2 bases and J by 4 bases, with 9 bases of the junction left unmatched. Germline V gives CDR1 MNHEY, CDR2 SVGAGI.

The J gene is TRBJ1-2, the V gene TRBV5-1; D gene uncertain. This CDR3 contains 14 residues. The germline V and J ends were trimmed by 0 bases and 5 bases, with 11 bases remaining between them. Germline V CDR1 and CDR2: SGHRS, YFSETQ. In DNA form, the CDR3 reads TGCGCCAGCAGCTTGGGCGGCGCTTCGTATGGCTACACCTTC. It codes for CASSLGGASYGYTF.